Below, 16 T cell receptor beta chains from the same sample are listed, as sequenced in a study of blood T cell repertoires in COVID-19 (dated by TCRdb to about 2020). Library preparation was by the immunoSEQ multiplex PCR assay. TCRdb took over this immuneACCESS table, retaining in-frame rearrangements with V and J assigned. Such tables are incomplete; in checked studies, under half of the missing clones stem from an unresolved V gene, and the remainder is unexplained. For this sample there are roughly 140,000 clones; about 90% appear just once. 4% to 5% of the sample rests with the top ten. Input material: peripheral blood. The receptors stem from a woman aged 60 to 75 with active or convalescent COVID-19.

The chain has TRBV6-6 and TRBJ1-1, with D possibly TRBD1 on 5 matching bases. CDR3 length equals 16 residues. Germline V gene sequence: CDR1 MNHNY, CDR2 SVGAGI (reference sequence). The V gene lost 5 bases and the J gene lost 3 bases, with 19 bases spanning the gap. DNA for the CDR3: TGTGCCAGCAGTGCGGGGGGGGGTCCTTCGGACACTGAAGCTTTCTTT. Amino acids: CASSAGGGPSDTEAFF.

CDR3 nucleotides: TGTGCCAGCAGCTTGGGACAGGACAATGAGCAGTTCTTC. Protein product: CASSLGQDNEQFF. The chain couples TRBV11-2 to TRBJ2-1; 8 nucleotides line up with TRBD1. Germline-derived CDR1 and CDR2 are SGHAT and FQNNGV. The CDR3 is 13 amino acids. The trim removed 3 bases at V and 5 bases at J, leaving 0 bases unmatched.

CDR3 in DNA: TGTGCCCGGTCCTACGGTCAGCCCCAGCATTTT. It is translated as CARSYGQPQHF. The chain has TRBV2 and TRBJ1-5; D remains unclear. Germline CDR1 and CDR2: SNHLY and FYNNEI. There are 11 residues in the CDR3. V shed 11 bases and J shed 6 bases, with 11 bases lying between them.

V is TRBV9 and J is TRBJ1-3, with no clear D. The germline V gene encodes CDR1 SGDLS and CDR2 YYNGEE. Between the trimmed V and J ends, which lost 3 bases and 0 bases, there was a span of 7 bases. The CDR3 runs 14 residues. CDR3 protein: CASSGHSSGNTIYF. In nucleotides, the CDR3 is TGTGCCAGCAGCGGTCATAGCTCTGGAAACACCATATATTTT. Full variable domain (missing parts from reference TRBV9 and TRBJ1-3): DSGVTQTPKHLITATGQRVTLRCSPRSGDLSVYWYQQSLDQGLQFLIQYYNGEERAKGNILERFSAQQFPDLHSELNLSSLELGDSALYFCASSGHSSGNTIYFGEGSWLTVV.

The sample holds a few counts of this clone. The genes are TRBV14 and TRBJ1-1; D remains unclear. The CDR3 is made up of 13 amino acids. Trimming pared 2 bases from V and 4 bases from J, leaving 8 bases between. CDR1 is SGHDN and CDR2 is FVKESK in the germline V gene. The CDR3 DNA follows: TGTGCCAGCAGCCAATTTCTAAGCACTGAAGCTTTCTTT. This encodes CASSQFLSTEAFF.

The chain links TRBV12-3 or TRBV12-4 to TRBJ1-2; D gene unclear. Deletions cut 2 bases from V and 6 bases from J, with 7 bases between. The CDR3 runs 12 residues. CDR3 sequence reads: CASSLYGNGYTF. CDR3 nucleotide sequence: TGTGCCAGCAGTTTATACGGGAATGGCTACACCTTC.

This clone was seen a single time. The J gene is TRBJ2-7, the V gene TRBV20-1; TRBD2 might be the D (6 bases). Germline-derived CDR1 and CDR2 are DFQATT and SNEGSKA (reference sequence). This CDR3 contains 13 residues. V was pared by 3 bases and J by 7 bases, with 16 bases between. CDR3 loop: CSASEMGGREQYF. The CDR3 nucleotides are TGCAGTGCTAGTGAAATGGGGGGTCGGGAGCAGTACTTC.

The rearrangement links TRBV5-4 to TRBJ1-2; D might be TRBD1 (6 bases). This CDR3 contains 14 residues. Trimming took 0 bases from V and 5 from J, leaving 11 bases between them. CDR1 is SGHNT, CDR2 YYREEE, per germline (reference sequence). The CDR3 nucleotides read TGTGCCAGCAGCTTGGAACAGGGAGGGTATGGCTACACCTTC. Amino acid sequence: CASSLEQGGYGYTF.

For the CDR3, the DNA is TGCAGTGCCCTTCACAGGGCGGGCTACACCTTC. It is translated as CSALHRAGYTF. V gene TRBV20-1 combines with J gene TRBJ1-2; tentatively, D is TRBD1 (6 bases). Germline assignment: CDR1 DFQATT and CDR2 SNEGSKA (reference sequence). The germline V and J ends were trimmed by 6 bases and 8 bases, with 13 bases remaining between them. This CDR3 comprises 11 residues.

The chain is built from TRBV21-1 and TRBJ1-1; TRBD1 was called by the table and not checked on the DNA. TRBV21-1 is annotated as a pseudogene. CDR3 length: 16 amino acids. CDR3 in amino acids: CASSNWSRDRGTEAFF. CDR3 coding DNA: TGTGCCAGCAGCAACTGGTCCCGGGACAGGGGTACTGAAGCTTTCTTT.

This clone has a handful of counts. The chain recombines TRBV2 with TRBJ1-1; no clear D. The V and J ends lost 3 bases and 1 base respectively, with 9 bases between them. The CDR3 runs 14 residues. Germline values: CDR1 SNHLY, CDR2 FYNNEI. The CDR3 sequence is CASSDVSGNTEAFF. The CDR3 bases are TGTGCCAGCAGTGATGTCTCGGGGAACACTGAAGCTTTCTTT. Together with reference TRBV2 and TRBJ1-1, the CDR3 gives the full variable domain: EPEVTQTPSHQVTQMGQEVILRCVPISNHLYFYWYRQILGQKVEFLVSFYNNEISEKSEIFDDQFSVERPDGSNFTLKIRSTKLEDSAMYFCASSDVSGNTEAFFGQGTRLTVV.

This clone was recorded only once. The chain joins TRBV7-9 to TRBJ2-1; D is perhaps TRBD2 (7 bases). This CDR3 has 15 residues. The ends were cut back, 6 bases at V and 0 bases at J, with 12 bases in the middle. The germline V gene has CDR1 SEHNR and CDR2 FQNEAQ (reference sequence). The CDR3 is CASSLAGASYNEQFF. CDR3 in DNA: TGTGCCAGCAGTTTGGCGGGGGCCTCCTACAATGAGCAGTTCTTC. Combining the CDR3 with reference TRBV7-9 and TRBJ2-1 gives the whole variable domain DTGVSQNPRHKITKRGQNVTFRCDPISEHNRLYWYRQTLGQGPEFLTYFQNEAQLEKSRLLSDRFSAERPKGSFSTLEIQRTEQGDSAMYLCASSLAGASYNEQFFGPGTRLTVL.

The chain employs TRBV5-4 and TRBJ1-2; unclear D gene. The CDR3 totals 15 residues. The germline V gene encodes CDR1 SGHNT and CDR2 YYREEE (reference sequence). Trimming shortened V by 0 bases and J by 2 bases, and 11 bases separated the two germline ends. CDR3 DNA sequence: TGTGCCAGCAGCTTGGGCTCAAGCCCAAACTATGGCTACACCTTC. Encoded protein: CASSLGSSPNYGYTF.

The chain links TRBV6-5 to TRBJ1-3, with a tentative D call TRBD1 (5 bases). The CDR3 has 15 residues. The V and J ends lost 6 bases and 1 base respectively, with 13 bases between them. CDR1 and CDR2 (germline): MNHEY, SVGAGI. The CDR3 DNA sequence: TGTGCCAGCAGGCAAACAGGATCTTCTGGAAACACCATATATTTT. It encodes CASRQTGSSGNTIYF.

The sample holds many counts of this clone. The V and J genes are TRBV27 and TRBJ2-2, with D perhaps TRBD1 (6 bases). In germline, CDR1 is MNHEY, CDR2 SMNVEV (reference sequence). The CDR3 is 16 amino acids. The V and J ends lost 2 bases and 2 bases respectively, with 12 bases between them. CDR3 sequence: CASSLPGAVNTGELFF. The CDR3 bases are TGTGCCAGCAGTTTACCAGGGGCCGTAAACACCGGGGAGCTGTTTTTT.

In DNA, the CDR3 is TGTGCCAGCAGCCAAGATTCAGGGGGCAATACAAATACGCAGTATTTT. It translates to CASSQDSGGNTNTQYF. The chain links TRBV14 to TRBJ2-3; 8 bases agree with TRBD1. The J segment lost 7 bases and the V segment lost 0 bases, leaving 9 bases of the junction unmatched. Germline assignment: CDR1 SGHDN and CDR2 FVKESK. CDR3 size: 16 residues.